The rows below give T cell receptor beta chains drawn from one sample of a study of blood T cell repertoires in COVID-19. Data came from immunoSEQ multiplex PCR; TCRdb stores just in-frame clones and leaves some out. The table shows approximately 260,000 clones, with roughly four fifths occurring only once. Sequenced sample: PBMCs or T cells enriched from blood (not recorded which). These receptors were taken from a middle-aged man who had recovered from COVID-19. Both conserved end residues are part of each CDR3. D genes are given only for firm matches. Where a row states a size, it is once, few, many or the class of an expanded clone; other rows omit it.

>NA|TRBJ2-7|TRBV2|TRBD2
TGTGCCAGCAAACTGACCGGGACTAGCGCCCACGAGCAGTACTTC
CASKLTGTSAHEQYF
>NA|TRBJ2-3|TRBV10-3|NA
TGTGCCATCAGGGAAACGGACTACACAGATACGCAGTATTTT
CAIRETDYTDTQYF
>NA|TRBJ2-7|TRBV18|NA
TGTGCCAGCTCACCGCTCCCAACAGGTTACGAGCAGTACTTC
CASSPLPTGYEQYF
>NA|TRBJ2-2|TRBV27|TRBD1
TGTGCCAGCAGACCGGACAGGGGCTACACCGGGGAGCTGTTTTTT
CASRPDRGYTGELFF
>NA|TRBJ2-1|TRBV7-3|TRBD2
TGTGCCAGCAGCCGGGGGGGCTGGGATGAGCAGTTCTTC
CASSRGGWDEQFF
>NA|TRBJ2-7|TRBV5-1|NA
TGCGCCAGCAGCTTGGACGGGGGACCCTACGAGCAGTACTTC
CASSLDGGPYEQYF
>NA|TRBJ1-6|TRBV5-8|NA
TGTGCCAGCAGCTACCGAGGGCTTGGTTCACCCCTCCACTTT
CASSYRGLGSPLHF
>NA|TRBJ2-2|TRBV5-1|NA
TGCGCCAGCAGCTTGGTGCAGGGGACCGGGGAGCTGTTTTTT
CASSLVQGTGELFF
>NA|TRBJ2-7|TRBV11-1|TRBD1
TGTGCCAGCAGCTTAGTCCCGGACAGGGCTCTCGAGCAGTACTTC
CASSLVPDRALEQYF
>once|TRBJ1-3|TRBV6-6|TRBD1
TGTGCCAGCAGTTACGGGCCAGGGGGGAACGGAAACACCATATATTTT
CASSYGPGGNGNTIYF
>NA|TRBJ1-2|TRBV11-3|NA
TGTGCCAGCAGCTTACGATGGGCAGAAAATGGCTACACCTTC
CASSLRWAENGYTF
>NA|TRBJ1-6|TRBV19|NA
TGTGCCAGTAGTACCAGGGATAATTCACCCCTCCACTTT
CASSTRDNSPLHF
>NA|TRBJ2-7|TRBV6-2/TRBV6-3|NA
TGTGCCAGCAGTCGAATCCAGGGGAGAAGGCACTTC
CASSRIQGRRHF
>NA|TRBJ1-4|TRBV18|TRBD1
TGTGCCAGCTCACCCCGGGACAGAAATAATGAAAAACTGTTTTTT
CASSPRDRNNEKLFF
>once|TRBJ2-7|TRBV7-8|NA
TGTGCCAGCAGCTTAGAGGGCAGGGTGACCGACGAGCAGTACTTC
CASSLEGRVTDEQYF
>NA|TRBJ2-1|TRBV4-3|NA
TGCGCCAGCAGCCAAGATCCGGGAAATGAGCAGTTCTTC
CASSQDPGNEQFF
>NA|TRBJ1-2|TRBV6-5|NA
TGTGCCAGCAGCACAGGTCGTTCCGGTGGCTACACCTTC
CASSTGRSGGYTF
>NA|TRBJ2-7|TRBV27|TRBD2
TGTGCCAGCATCCGGACTAGCGGGTACTACGAGCAGTACTTC
CASIRTSGYYEQYF
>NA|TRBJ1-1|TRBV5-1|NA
TGCGCCAGCAGCCCGACCCCGACCGGGGGAATCGACACTGAAGCTTTCTTT
CASSPTPTGGIDTEAFF
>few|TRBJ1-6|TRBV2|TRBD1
TGTGCCAGCACACGGACAGGGAGGGATTCACCCCTCCACTTT
CASTRTGRDSPLHF
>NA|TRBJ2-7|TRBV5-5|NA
TGTGCCAGCAGCTTCTCTATGGGCGGGACCTACGAGCAGTACTTC
CASSFSMGGTYEQYF
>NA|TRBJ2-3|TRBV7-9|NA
TGTGCCAGCAGCTTAGAGACGGGAGGCACAGATACGCAGTATTTT
CASSLETGGTDTQYF
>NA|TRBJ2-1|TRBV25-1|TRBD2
TGTGCCAGCAGTGAATTTGAGGGACTAGGGGTTGGCAATGAGCAGTTCTTC
CASSEFEGLGVGNEQFF
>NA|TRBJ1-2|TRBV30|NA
TGTGCCTGGAGTGTTTCGTTGTCCGGGTATAACTATGGCTACACCTTC
CAWSVSLSGYNYGYTF
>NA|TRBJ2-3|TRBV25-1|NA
TGTGCCAGCAGTGAAGGAAGACTAGAACGCCGCCAGTATTTT
CASSEGRLERRQYF
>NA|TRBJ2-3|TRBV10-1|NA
TGCGCCAGCATCAAGAGACAGACCTGGGATACGCAGTATTTT
CASIKRQTWDTQYF
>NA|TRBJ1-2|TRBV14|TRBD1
TGTGCCAGCAGCCGAGACAGGGACTATGGCTACACCTTC
CASSRDRDYGYTF
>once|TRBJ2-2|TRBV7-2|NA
TGTGCCAGCAGGACAGAGTCTATACAGGGCCGCTACACCGGGGAGCTGTTTTTT
CASRTESIQGRYTGELFF
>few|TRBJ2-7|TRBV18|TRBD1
TGTGCCAGCTCACCACTTACAAAATGGCGACAGGGGAGTAACCACGAGCAGTACTTC
CASSPLTKWRQGSNHEQYF
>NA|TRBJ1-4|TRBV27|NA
TGTGCCAGCAGCGCCGAGGGGGAAGCAACTAATGAAAAACTGTTTTTT
CASSAEGEATNEKLFF
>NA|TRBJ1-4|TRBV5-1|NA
TGCGCCAGCAGCCTCACGGGCAGGGCTGAAAAACTGTTTTTT
CASSLTGRAEKLFF
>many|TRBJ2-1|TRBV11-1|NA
TGTGCCAGCAGCCCCCCGGGGTGGAGAGACAACAATGAGCAGTTCTTC
CASSPPGWRDNNEQFF
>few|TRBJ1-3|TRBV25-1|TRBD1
TGTGCCAGCAGTGAAGGACAGGGTCTATGGGGAAACACCATATATTTT
CASSEGQGLWGNTIYF